A selection of T cell receptor beta chains follows, all from one sample in a study of T cells expressing NK-cell markers. TCRdb processed the 5' RACE reads again and assigns one entry to each CDR3 protein, with no DNA. This sample's table has some 140,000 distinct CDR3 sequences. Sequenced sample: blood T cells: a sorted CD56 or NKG2C T cell subset, CD4+ or CD8+ T cells, or bulk PBMC T cells (not recorded which). The origin of the receptors is a woman aged 45-60 years in good health. Both conserved end residues are part of each CDR3. Rows give clone size only sometimes, using once, few, many, or a class for an expanded clone.

V gene	clone size	J gene	CDR3 protein
TRBV12-5	.	TRBJ2-7	CASGLVGTGYEQYF
TRBV11-2	.	TRBJ2-2	CASSFRLADAGELFF
TRBV6-1	.	TRBJ2-4	CASSEGRGQGIQYF
TRBV27	.	TRBJ2-2	CASSLIKGHDGFRAGELFF
TRBV7-7	.	TRBJ2-5	CASSTSGTETQYF
TRBV12-3/TRBV12-4	.	TRBJ2-5	CASSLTGGLETQYF
TRBV27	.	TRBJ2-1	CASSTSGSLYNEQFF
TRBV6-5	.	TRBJ2-1	CASSWGTSGPSSYNEQFF
TRBV4-1	.	TRBJ1-2	CASSRMTGPYGYTF
TRBV29-1	.	TRBJ2-7	CSVRAGVSYEQYF
TRBV11-2	.	TRBJ2-2	CASSDGTGFAGELFF
TRBV12-3/TRBV12-4	.	TRBJ1-2	CASSPQNRVWYGYTF
TRBV29-1	.	TRBJ2-1	CSVERDFRSVYNEQFF
TRBV3-1	.	TRBJ2-7	CASSQYGHTYEQYF
TRBV27	.	TRBJ1-1	CASSLLRGTEAFF
TRBV6-6	.	TRBJ2-1	CASSWPGDEQFF
TRBV7-9	.	TRBJ1-2	CASSLWDRVGYTF
TRBV5-1	.	TRBJ2-1	CASSLVKLGLADYNEQFF
TRBV4-1	.	TRBJ1-5	CASSQEVPGNQPQHF
TRBV7-2	.	TRBJ2-2	CASRPSGVNTGELFF
TRBV12-3/TRBV12-4	.	TRBJ2-6	CASRPDRGYYSGANVLTF
TRBV7-8	.	TRBJ2-1	CASSYSPGNEQFF
TRBV7-2	.	TRBJ2-2	CASSPLTGAGELFF
TRBV10-3	.	TRBJ2-5	CATDPDRGLGTQYF
TRBV4-2	.	TRBJ2-2	CASSQDRGNTGELFF
TRBV12-3/TRBV12-4	.	TRBJ2-1	CASSPYGVLNEQFF
TRBV5-1	.	TRBJ2-5	CASSLGDSEYF
TRBV14	.	TRBJ2-1	CASSQVGVEQFF
TRBV24-1	.	TRBJ2-2	CATSDLPGAGELFF
TRBV4-2	.	TRBJ2-1	CASSQVSTSGHNEQFF
TRBV10-3	.	TRBJ2-1	CAIGVAGGQRVNEQFF
TRBV15	.	TRBJ2-1	CATSRVTGNEQFF
TRBV2	.	TRBJ2-7	CASSEGLAVYEQYF
TRBV3-1	.	TRBJ2-7	CASSHRGSSYEQYF
TRBV7-7	.	TRBJ2-1	CASSLGLAGVGNEQFF
TRBV5-1	.	TRBJ1-2	CASSLGGGYTF
TRBV27	.	TRBJ2-1	CASSLPGGRYNEQFF
TRBV5-1	.	TRBJ2-5	CASSFFHLSVPLQETQYF
TRBV9	.	TRBJ2-6	CASSVSGQGSWANVLTF
TRBV20-1	.	TRBJ2-3	CSARDPGTDTQYF
TRBV5-5	.	TRBJ1-1	CASSPISHGVEAFF
TRBV18	medium-sized	TRBJ2-4	CASSPQGEKAKNIQYF
TRBV7-7	.	TRBJ2-7	CASSNSVRDKGEQYF
TRBV7-9	.	TRBJ2-5	CASQGTATTQETQYF
TRBV5-1	.	TRBJ1-1	CASTPGGAYTEAFF
TRBV7-8	.	TRBJ2-2	CASGGGADTGELFF
TRBV29-1	.	TRBJ1-1	CSVDRQDPNTEAFF
TRBV19	.	TRBJ2-7	CASSIGISYEQYF
TRBV7-6	.	TRBJ2-2	CASSWGPTGELFF
TRBV27	.	TRBJ2-6	CASSFIFSGANVLTF
TRBV16	.	TRBJ1-1	CASSQSGSFDTEAFF
TRBV7-9	.	TRBJ1-2	CASSLGRLTYGYTF
TRBV24-1	.	TRBJ2-1	CATSEDRGLPLGYNEQFF
TRBV25-1	.	TRBJ1-2	CASSPGMGAPSWGYTF
TRBV27	.	TRBJ2-1	CASSPQDGYNEQFF
TRBV19	.	TRBJ2-1	CASSWGGLTYNEQFF